This is a list of T cell receptor beta chains from one sample in a study of blood T cell repertoires in COVID-19. Clones were read by immunoSEQ multiplex PCR, and TCRdb kept only the in-frame ones, dropping some. The sample has approximately 150,000 clones, approximately 85% seen once. Sequenced input: peripheral blood. The receptors here all came from a human donor with acute or convalescent COVID-19. The donor label of this sample is uncertain. CDR3s include the opening cysteine and the closing phenylalanine or tryptophan. Each record gives: CDR3 length, clone size, J gene, V gene, D gene, CDR3 protein, CDR3 DNA. A D gene is named only where the DNA matches it firmly. Clone sizes are given selectively: once, few, many, or a class where the clone is expanded.

cdr3_length: 13; clone_size: -; j_call: TRBJ1-5; v_call: TRBV30; d_call: TRBD1; cdr3_aa: CAWSLGTDQPQHF; cdr3_nt: TGTGCCTGGAGCCTCGGGACAGATCAGCCCCAGCATTTT
cdr3_length: 13; clone_size: -; j_call: TRBJ2-3; v_call: TRBV18; d_call: TRBD1; cdr3_aa: CASSPTGSDTQYF; cdr3_nt: TGTGCCAGCTCACCGACAGGGTCAGATACGCAGTATTTT
cdr3_length: 17; clone_size: -; j_call: TRBJ2-5; v_call: TRBV7-6; d_call: TRBD1; cdr3_aa: CASSLRGQGYEQETQYF; cdr3_nt: TGTGCCAGCAGCTTACGCGGACAGGGGTACGAACAAGAGACCCAGTACTTC
cdr3_length: 15; clone_size: -; j_call: TRBJ1-6; v_call: TRBV5-1; d_call: -; cdr3_aa: CASSDAGTSNSPLHF; cdr3_nt: TGCGCCAGCAGCGATGCCGGGACATCTAATTCACCCCTCCACTTT
cdr3_length: 17; clone_size: -; j_call: TRBJ2-3; v_call: TRBV6-2/TRBV6-3; d_call: TRBD2; cdr3_aa: CASSPGTSGSGTDTQYF; cdr3_nt: TGTGCCAGCAGTCCGGGGACTAGCGGGAGTGGTACAGATACGCAGTATTTT
cdr3_length: 16; clone_size: -; j_call: TRBJ2-1; v_call: TRBV6-1; d_call: -; cdr3_aa: CASSEGRGSGYNEQFF; cdr3_nt: TGTGCCAGCAGTGAAGGGCGAGGGTCCGGCTACAATGAGCAGTTCTTC
cdr3_length: 15; clone_size: -; j_call: TRBJ1-1; v_call: TRBV30; d_call: -; cdr3_aa: CAWSVLGQKNTEAFF; cdr3_nt: TGTGCCTGGAGTGTACTCGGACAGAAGAACACTGAAGCTTTCTTT
cdr3_length: 15; clone_size: -; j_call: TRBJ2-5; v_call: TRBV24-1; d_call: -; cdr3_aa: CATSGGVSQQETQYF; cdr3_nt: TGTGCCACCAGTGGGGGGGTGAGTCAGCAAGAGACCCAGTACTTC
cdr3_length: 18; clone_size: many; j_call: TRBJ2-3; v_call: TRBV4-1; d_call: TRBD2; cdr3_aa: CASSQEFASGSLTDTQYF; cdr3_nt: TGCGCCAGCAGCCAAGAATTCGCTAGCGGGAGTTTAACAGATACGCAGTATTTT
cdr3_length: 15; clone_size: -; j_call: TRBJ1-4; v_call: TRBV4-3; d_call: -; cdr3_aa: CASSFNPGFNEKLFF; cdr3_nt: TGCGCCAGCAGCTTCAATCCAGGATTTAATGAAAAACTGTTTTTT
cdr3_length: 15; clone_size: -; j_call: TRBJ2-5; v_call: TRBV2; d_call: TRBD2; cdr3_aa: CASSENSGGSETQYF; cdr3_nt: TGTGCCAGCAGTGAAAATAGCGGGGGGAGTGAGACCCAGTACTTC
cdr3_length: 16; clone_size: -; j_call: TRBJ2-5; v_call: TRBV7-3; d_call: TRBD1; cdr3_aa: CASSLTGTGYQETQYF; cdr3_nt: TGTGCCAGCAGCTTAACGGGGACAGGGTACCAAGAGACCCAGTACTTC
cdr3_length: 14; clone_size: -; j_call: TRBJ1-2; v_call: TRBV9; d_call: -; cdr3_aa: CASSVGGRQYGYTF; cdr3_nt: TGTGCCAGCAGCGTAGGGGGGCGTCAGTATGGCTACACCTTC
cdr3_length: 16; clone_size: -; j_call: TRBJ2-1; v_call: TRBV6-6; d_call: TRBD2; cdr3_aa: CASSTTALAGGNEQFF; cdr3_nt: TGTGCCAGCAGTACGACCGCACTAGCGGGAGGGAATGAGCAGTTCTTC
cdr3_length: 13; clone_size: -; j_call: TRBJ1-1; v_call: TRBV6-5; d_call: -; cdr3_aa: CASSFPGNTEAFF; cdr3_nt: TGTGCCAGCAGTTTCCCGGGGAACACTGAAGCTTTCTTT
cdr3_length: 13; clone_size: -; j_call: TRBJ1-2; v_call: TRBV5-5; d_call: -; cdr3_aa: CASSFYSKGGYTF; cdr3_nt: TGTGCCAGCAGCTTCTACAGCAAAGGCGGCTACACCTTC
cdr3_length: 17; clone_size: -; j_call: TRBJ2-3; v_call: TRBV6-1; d_call: -; cdr3_aa: CASSEASSDGYSDTQYF; cdr3_nt: TGTGCCAGCAGTGAGGCTAGCTCTGATGGTTATTCAGATACGCAGTATTTT
cdr3_length: 13; clone_size: few; j_call: TRBJ1-2; v_call: TRBV5-6; d_call: -; cdr3_aa: CASSLVDSYGYTF; cdr3_nt: TGTGCCAGCAGCTTGGTGGACAGCTATGGCTACACCTTC
cdr3_length: 16; clone_size: -; j_call: TRBJ1-2; v_call: TRBV21-1; d_call: -; cdr3_aa: CASSSPPGQVSYGYTF; cdr3_nt: TGTGCCAGCAGCAGCCCTCCGGGACAGGTAAGCTATGGCTACACCTTC
cdr3_length: 13; clone_size: -; j_call: TRBJ1-1; v_call: TRBV29-1; d_call: TRBD1; cdr3_aa: CSVIGTGGTEAFF; cdr3_nt: TGCAGCGTTATAGGGACAGGGGGCACTGAAGCTTTCTTT
cdr3_length: 17; clone_size: -; j_call: TRBJ2-2; v_call: TRBV6-2/TRBV6-3; d_call: TRBD2; cdr3_aa: CASSSGLAGGRGGELFF; cdr3_nt: TGTGCCAGCAGTTCCGGACTAGCGGGGGGCCGTGGCGGGGAGCTGTTTTTT
cdr3_length: 12; clone_size: -; j_call: TRBJ1-6; v_call: TRBV2; d_call: -; cdr3_aa: CASGTVDSPLHF; cdr3_nt: TGTGCCAGCGGGACTGTTGATTCACCCCTCCACTTT
cdr3_length: 15; clone_size: -; j_call: TRBJ2-2; v_call: TRBV10-3; d_call: TRBD1; cdr3_aa: CAISDRQGATGELFF; cdr3_nt: TGTGCCATCAGTGACCGGCAGGGGGCCACCGGGGAGCTGTTTTTT
cdr3_length: 16; clone_size: -; j_call: TRBJ2-3; v_call: TRBV24-1; d_call: TRBD2; cdr3_aa: CATSDLRAGATDTQYF; cdr3_nt: TGTGCCACCAGTGATTTGAGAGCGGGAGCCACAGATACGCAGTATTTT
cdr3_length: 15; clone_size: once; j_call: TRBJ1-1; v_call: TRBV19; d_call: TRBD1; cdr3_aa: CASTGRGRGHTEAFF; cdr3_nt: TGTGCCAGTACCGGGCGGGGCAGGGGGCATACTGAAGCTTTCTTT
cdr3_length: 13; clone_size: -; j_call: TRBJ1-5; v_call: TRBV13; d_call: -; cdr3_aa: CASSPGVNQPQHF; cdr3_nt: TGTGCCAGCAGCCCCGGAGTCAATCAGCCCCAGCATTTT
cdr3_length: 15; clone_size: -; j_call: TRBJ2-5; v_call: TRBV7-9; d_call: -; cdr3_aa: CASSATGTLQETQYF; cdr3_nt: TGTGCCAGCAGCGCGACCGGGACACTCCAAGAGACCCAGTACTTC
cdr3_length: 14; clone_size: -; j_call: TRBJ1-1; v_call: TRBV5-1; d_call: -; cdr3_aa: CASSLQLEGTEAFF; cdr3_nt: TGCGCCAGCAGCTTGCAGCTAGAAGGCACTGAAGCTTTCTTT
cdr3_length: 14; clone_size: -; j_call: TRBJ2-5; v_call: TRBV28; d_call: -; cdr3_aa: CASSPGGAQETQYF; cdr3_nt: TGTGCCAGCAGCCCCGGGGGTGCACAAGAGACCCAGTACTTC
cdr3_length: 19; clone_size: -; j_call: TRBJ1-5; v_call: TRBV6-2/TRBV6-3; d_call: TRBD1; cdr3_aa: CASSGRRDRGVGRNQPQHF; cdr3_nt: TGTGCCAGCAGTGGACGCCGGGACAGGGGAGTAGGGCGCAATCAGCCCCAGCATTTT
cdr3_length: 14; clone_size: -; j_call: TRBJ2-7; v_call: TRBV7-9; d_call: TRBD1; cdr3_aa: CASRRDRESYEQYF; cdr3_nt: TGTGCCAGCAGACGTGACAGGGAAAGCTACGAGCAGTACTTC
cdr3_length: 16; clone_size: -; j_call: TRBJ2-1; v_call: TRBV24-1; d_call: TRBD1; cdr3_aa: CATSDPGTGVGDEQFF; cdr3_nt: TGTGCCACCAGTGATCCCGGGACAGGGGTTGGAGATGAGCAGTTCTTC
cdr3_length: 14; clone_size: -; j_call: TRBJ1-2; v_call: TRBV5-5; d_call: -; cdr3_aa: CASSLGGYDYGYTF; cdr3_nt: TGTGCCAGCAGCTTGGGAGGGTATGACTATGGCTACACCTTC
cdr3_length: 15; clone_size: -; j_call: TRBJ2-7; v_call: TRBV29-1; d_call: TRBD2; cdr3_aa: CSVEGAIGTSGEQYF; cdr3_nt: TGCAGCGTTGAAGGAGCGATCGGGACTAGCGGCGAGCAGTACTTC
cdr3_length: 13; clone_size: -; j_call: TRBJ1-4; v_call: TRBV24-1; d_call: -; cdr3_aa: CATSASRGDKLFF; cdr3_nt: TGTGCCACCAGTGCAAGTAGGGGCGATAAACTGTTTTTT
cdr3_length: 14; clone_size: -; j_call: TRBJ2-1; v_call: TRBV5-1; d_call: TRBD2; cdr3_aa: CASSLWLAGDEQFF; cdr3_nt: TGCGCCAGCAGCTTGTGGCTAGCGGGAGACGAGCAGTTCTTC
cdr3_length: 15; clone_size: -; j_call: TRBJ2-6; v_call: TRBV4-1; d_call: -; cdr3_aa: CASSQGAGQANVLTF; cdr3_nt: TGCGCCAGCAGCCAAGGGGCAGGGCAGGCCAACGTCCTGACTTTC
cdr3_length: 13; clone_size: -; j_call: TRBJ1-2; v_call: TRBV5-1; d_call: -; cdr3_aa: CASSDAANYGYTF; cdr3_nt: TGCGCCAGCAGTGACGCGGCTAACTATGGCTACACCTTC
cdr3_length: 11; clone_size: -; j_call: TRBJ1-2; v_call: TRBV29-1; d_call: TRBD1; cdr3_aa: CSAGTGNGYTF; cdr3_nt: TGCAGCGCCGGGACAGGCAATGGCTACACCTTC
cdr3_length: 15; clone_size: -; j_call: TRBJ1-1; v_call: TRBV6-5; d_call: -; cdr3_aa: CASSLLDSVDTEAFF; cdr3_nt: TGTGCCAGCAGCCTCCTTGACAGTGTGGATACTGAAGCTTTCTTT
cdr3_length: 14; clone_size: -; j_call: TRBJ1-1; v_call: TRBV28; d_call: -; cdr3_aa: CASSLRATVSEAFF; cdr3_nt: TGTGCCAGCAGTTTAAGAGCGACAGTAAGTGAAGCTTTCTTT
cdr3_length: 15; clone_size: -; j_call: TRBJ1-3; v_call: TRBV2; d_call: -; cdr3_aa: CASSEYSPGGNTIYF; cdr3_nt: TGTGCCAGCAGTGAATATTCCCCAGGCGGAAACACCATATATTTT
cdr3_length: 14; clone_size: -; j_call: TRBJ1-6; v_call: TRBV7-9; d_call: TRBD1; cdr3_aa: CASSLGQGESPLHF; cdr3_nt: TGTGCCAGCAGCTTAGGTCAGGGGGAGTCACCCCTCCACTTT
cdr3_length: 16; clone_size: once; j_call: TRBJ1-1; v_call: TRBV7-3; d_call: TRBD1; cdr3_aa: CASRNPRGTANTEAFF; cdr3_nt: TGTGCCAGCAGGAACCCGAGGGGGACAGCGAACACTGAAGCTTTCTTT
cdr3_length: 14; clone_size: -; j_call: TRBJ1-1; v_call: TRBV6-5; d_call: -; cdr3_aa: CASRVLELNTEAFF; cdr3_nt: TGTGCCAGCAGAGTACTAGAATTGAACACTGAAGCTTTCTTT
cdr3_length: 15; clone_size: once; j_call: TRBJ1-5; v_call: TRBV2; d_call: -; cdr3_aa: CASSEEQGGNQPQHF; cdr3_nt: TGTGCCAGCAGTGAAGAACAGGGAGGCAATCAGCCCCAGCATTTT
cdr3_length: 12; clone_size: -; j_call: TRBJ1-2; v_call: TRBV30; d_call: -; cdr3_aa: CAWSFPNYGYTF; cdr3_nt: TGTGCCTGGAGTTTCCCAAACTATGGCTACACCTTC
cdr3_length: 14; clone_size: -; j_call: TRBJ1-5; v_call: TRBV2; d_call: -; cdr3_aa: CASSDQGWNQPQHF; cdr3_nt: TGTGCCAGCAGTGACCAGGGGTGGAATCAGCCCCAGCATTTT
cdr3_length: 15; clone_size: -; j_call: TRBJ2-7; v_call: TRBV4-3; d_call: TRBD1; cdr3_aa: CASSHGQGASYEQYF; cdr3_nt: TGCGCCAGCAGCCACGGACAGGGGGCGAGCTACGAGCAGTACTTC
cdr3_length: 15; clone_size: -; j_call: TRBJ1-4; v_call: TRBV5-1; d_call: -; cdr3_aa: CASSFSFATNEKLFF; cdr3_nt: TGCGCCAGCAGCTTTTCGTTTGCAACTAATGAAAAACTGTTTTTT
cdr3_length: 14; clone_size: once; j_call: TRBJ2-5; v_call: TRBV6-5; d_call: TRBD1; cdr3_aa: CASSSRTGLETQYF; cdr3_nt: TGTGCCAGCAGTTCGAGGACAGGCCTGGAGACCCAGTACTTC
cdr3_length: 15; clone_size: -; j_call: TRBJ2-3; v_call: TRBV2; d_call: TRBD1; cdr3_aa: CASRVFPTGTGTQYF; cdr3_nt: TGTGCCAGCAGGGTTTTCCCCACGGGGACAGGCACGCAGTATTTT